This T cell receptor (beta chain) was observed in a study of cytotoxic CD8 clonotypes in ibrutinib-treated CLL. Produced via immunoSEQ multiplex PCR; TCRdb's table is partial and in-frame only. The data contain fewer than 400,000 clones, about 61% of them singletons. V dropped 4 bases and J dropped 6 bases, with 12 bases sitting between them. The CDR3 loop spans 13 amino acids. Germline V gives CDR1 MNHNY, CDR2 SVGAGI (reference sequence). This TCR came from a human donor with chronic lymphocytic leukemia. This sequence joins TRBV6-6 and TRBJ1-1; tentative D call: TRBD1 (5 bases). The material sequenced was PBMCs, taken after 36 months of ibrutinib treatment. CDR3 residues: CASSFSRDAEAFF. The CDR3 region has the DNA TGTGCCAGCAGTTTTAGCAGGGACGCTGAAGCTTTCTTT.